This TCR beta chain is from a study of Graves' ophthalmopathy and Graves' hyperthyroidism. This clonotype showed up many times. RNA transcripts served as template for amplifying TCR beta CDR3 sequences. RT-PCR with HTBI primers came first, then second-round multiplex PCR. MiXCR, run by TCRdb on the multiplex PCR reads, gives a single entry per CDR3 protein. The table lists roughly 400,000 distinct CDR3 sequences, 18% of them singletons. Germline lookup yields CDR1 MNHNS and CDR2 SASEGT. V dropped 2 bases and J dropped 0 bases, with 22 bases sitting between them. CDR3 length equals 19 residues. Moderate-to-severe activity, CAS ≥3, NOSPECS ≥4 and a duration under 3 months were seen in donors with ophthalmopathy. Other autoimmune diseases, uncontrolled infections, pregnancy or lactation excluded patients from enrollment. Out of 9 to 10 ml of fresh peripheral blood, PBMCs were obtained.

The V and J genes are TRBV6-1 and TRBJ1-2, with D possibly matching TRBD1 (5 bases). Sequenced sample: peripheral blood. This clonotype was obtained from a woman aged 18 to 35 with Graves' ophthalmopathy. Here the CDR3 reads CASSEQWGGRGTANYGYTF. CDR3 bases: TGTGCCAGCAGTGAACAGTGGGGCGGAAGGGGAACAGCTAACTATGGCTACACCTTC.